The rows below give T cell receptor beta chains drawn from one sample of a study of molecular identifiers for immune sequencing clone quantification. Each CDR3 protein is one row after TCRdb ran MiXCR on the PCR reads. This table has approximately 500,000 distinct CDR3 sequences, about a fifth appearing once. The sequenced sample was naive CD8+ T cells from blood, with Jurkat cell RNA spiked in. The receptors originated from a human donor in good health. Some libraries in this study had Jurkat cell RNA spiked in. Each CDR3 is given with its conserved first and last residue. The D gene is left open where the match is weak. Some rows have no size entry. The others give once, few or many, or a class for an expanded clone.

D: TRBD1
V: TRBV4-1
J: TRBJ2-7
size: NA
DNA: TGCGCCAGCAGCCAAGATAAGGGGACAGCGTCCTACGAGCAGTACTTC
CDR3: CASSQDKGTASYEQYF

D: NA
V: TRBV6-1
J: TRBJ1-1
size: many
DNA: TGTGCCAGCCCAGTTGGGGATATGAACACTGAAGCTTTCTTT
CDR3: CASPVGDMNTEAFF

D: TRBD1
V: TRBV7-9
J: TRBJ2-3
size: many
DNA: TGTGCCAGCAGCTTAGCGACAGGGAATCCGCAGTATTTT
CDR3: CASSLATGNPQYF

D: TRBD2
V: TRBV6-2/TRBV6-3
J: TRBJ2-5
size: few
DNA: TGTGCCAGCAGTCTCCTCGGGACTAGATTTCTGCGAGAGACCCAGTACTTC
CDR3: CASSLLGTRFLRETQYF

D: NA
V: TRBV7-9
J: TRBJ1-1
size: many
DNA: TGTGCCAGCAGCTTTAGCTCGGGAGATGAAGCTTTCTTT
CDR3: CASSFSSGDEAFF

D: NA
V: TRBV7-6
J: TRBJ2-7
size: NA
DNA: TGTGCCAGCAGCTTAAACAGGGCCCCCTACGAGCAGTACTTC
CDR3: CASSLNRAPYEQYF

D: TRBD2
V: TRBV6-2/TRBV6-3
J: TRBJ2-1
size: few
DNA: TGTGCCAGCAGTCGGACTAGCGGGAGGGCCTACAATGAGCAGTTCTTC
CDR3: CASSRTSGRAYNEQFF

D: NA
V: TRBV7-2
J: TRBJ2-5
size: many
DNA: TGTGCCAGCAGCTTAATAAGCGGCTACCAAGAGACCCAGTACTTC
CDR3: CASSLISGYQETQYF

D: TRBD2
V: TRBV7-9
J: TRBJ2-3
size: few
DNA: TGTGCCAGCAGCTTTGCGGGGGGCAGCACAGATACGCAGTATTTT
CDR3: CASSFAGGSTDTQYF

D: TRBD1
V: TRBV7-9
J: TRBJ2-7
size: many
DNA: TGTGCCAGCAGCACGACCAAGACGGGACAGGACCAGTACGAGCAGTACTTC
CDR3: CASSTTKTGQDQYEQYF

D: TRBD1
V: TRBV19
J: TRBJ1-1
size: few
DNA: TGTGCCAGTTTTACTTTGACAGGGACTGAAGCTTTCTTT
CDR3: CASFTLTGTEAFF